This TCR beta chain was captured in a study of early T cells in non-severe SARS-CoV-2 infection. Study details: From unsorted whole blood, bulk RNA was sequenced, and the chains remained unpaired. Study-wide results and limits: VDJdb matching, biased toward anti-spike CD8 responses, missed private and CD4 specificities.

Comments on this clonotype: The antigen remains undetermined.

After removal of 4 bases from V and 2 bases from J, the junction contained 2 bases not matched to a gene. Germline values: CDR1 DFQATT, CDR2 SNEGSKA (reference sequence). The CDR3 is 14 residues long. Each CDR3 protein is one row after TCRdb ran MiXCR on the 5' RACE reads. This table holds 55,000 to 75,000 distinct CDR3 sequences, 6.5% to 8.5% found once. Sequencing input: whole blood. The J gene is TRBJ2-6, the V gene TRBV20-1; 7 nucleotides agree with TRBD1. This sequence was found in an adult who was a healthcare worker with PCR-confirmed SARS-CoV-2 infection or an uninfected control (not recorded which). This CDR3 is CSANGQAGANVLTF. The CDR3 nucleotides are TGCAGTGCTAATGGACAGGCTGGGGCCAACGTCCTGACTTTC.